Detailed here is one T cell receptor (beta chain). Libraries were prepared by immunoSEQ multiplex PCR; TCRdb keeps only in-frame clonotypes and omits some of them. The table lists more than 300,000 clones, about 87% of them singletons. These data come from a study of Ad26.COV2.S vaccination and SARS-CoV-2 variants. Described treatment: about 20 received Ad26.COV2.S at low or high dose, single or two shots; about 5 received placebo; per-sample allocation not given. Sampling was performed 63 days after the first vaccine or placebo injection. The sequence was collected from a person aged 18-65 years who received the Ad26.COV2.S COVID-19 vaccine or a placebo. The sample consisted of peripheral blood, taken in a trial of Ad26.COV2.S vaccine versus placebo.

For the CDR3, the DNA is TGTGCCAGCAGCTGGGAGGGGCGGGACACCTTC. Amino acid sequence: CASSWEGRDTF. The chain uses TRBV5-4 and TRBJ1-2; weak D call: TRBD1 (5 bases). Deletions cut 3 bases from V and 12 bases from J, with 12 bases between. Per the germline V gene, CDR1 is SGHNT and CDR2 is YYREEE (reference sequence). The CDR3 is 11 residues long.